A selection of T cell receptor beta chains follows, all from one sample in a study of T cells in Graves' hyperthyroidism and ophthalmopathy. TCRdb re-analysed the multiplex PCR reads in MiXCR, keeping a single row per CDR3 protein. The sample includes about 550,000 distinct CDR3 sequences, around 21% of them seen just once. Sample: blood. The receptors derive from a man aged 18 to 29 with Graves' hyperthyroidism. Both conserved end residues are trimmed from each CDR3. Size tells how often a clone was seen (once, few, many) or the class of an expanded clone, and some rows leave it out.

J: TRBJ2-7; size: many; V: TRBV9; CDR3: ASSVAGGVSYEQY
J: TRBJ1-1; size: NA; V: TRBV12-3/TRBV12-4; CDR3: ASSLEGGIWDSEAF
J: TRBJ2-5; size: NA; V: TRBV7-9; CDR3: ASSLAGPKETQY
J: TRBJ1-1; size: many; V: TRBV19; CDR3: ASSIQGSNTEAF
J: TRBJ2-5; size: many; V: TRBV12-3/TRBV12-4; CDR3: ASYAGGETQY
J: TRBJ1-4; size: NA; V: TRBV12-3/TRBV12-4; CDR3: ASSSLRGGNEKLF
J: TRBJ2-3; size: many; V: TRBV6-2/TRBV6-3; CDR3: ASQTGESDTQY
J: TRBJ2-2; size: many; V: TRBV6-2/TRBV6-3; CDR3: ASTTSTSLNTGELF
J: TRBJ1-6; size: NA; V: TRBV6-5; CDR3: ASSYSLWNNSPLH
J: TRBJ1-2; size: NA; V: TRBV11-3; CDR3: ASSYRGGSHYGYT
J: TRBJ1-1; size: NA; V: TRBV6-2/TRBV6-3; CDR3: ASIERGRWTEAF
J: TRBJ1-2; size: many; V: TRBV12-3/TRBV12-4; CDR3: ASSPGQTFYGYT
J: TRBJ2-7; size: few; V: TRBV4-1; CDR3: ASSRTTASYEQY
J: TRBJ2-7; size: NA; V: TRBV6-1; CDR3: ASSEEAGGTYEQY
J: TRBJ1-5; size: many; V: TRBV12-3/TRBV12-4; CDR3: ASTEGTPSNQPQH
J: TRBJ1-2; size: many; V: TRBV4-1; CDR3: ASRQGSGYGYT
J: TRBJ2-7; size: many; V: TRBV6-1; CDR3: ASSAEGDRGYEQY
J: TRBJ1-1; size: many; V: TRBV15; CDR3: ATSSRTGGTEAF
J: TRBJ1-1; size: many; V: TRBV30; CDR3: AWSGGGGTEAF
J: TRBJ1-5; size: many; V: TRBV2; CDR3: ASSPGDRYNQPQH
J: TRBJ1-1; size: many; V: TRBV20-1; CDR3: SARDLTWEGTEAF
J: TRBJ1-5; size: many; V: TRBV7-8; CDR3: ASSLEWNTDQPQH
J: TRBJ1-2; size: few; V: TRBV3-1; CDR3: ASSQDGRRTRYGYT
J: TRBJ1-6; size: few; V: TRBV9; CDR3: ASSAAGGLSSPLH
J: TRBJ2-5; size: many; V: TRBV12-3/TRBV12-4; CDR3: ASSQQGGGGETQY
J: TRBJ1-6; size: few; V: TRBV6-2/TRBV6-3; CDR3: ASSYLLFGVTPGSYNSPLH
J: TRBJ2-7; size: NA; V: TRBV2; CDR3: ASNLAGTGGSGEQY
J: TRBJ2-5; size: NA; V: TRBV6-1; CDR3: ASSPEWDKETQY
J: TRBJ2-2; size: many; V: TRBV12-3/TRBV12-4; CDR3: ASAQGHRNTGELF
J: TRBJ2-6; size: NA; V: TRBV12-3/TRBV12-4; CDR3: ASSLPRSSGANVLT